This T cell receptor (beta chain) was sequenced for a study of T cell responses to AZD1222 COVID-19 vaccine. General study points: At baseline, just 5 or 6 AZD1222 recipients tested seropositive. Donor demographics were predominantly white British with a female majority; clonal diversity may be underestimated. Distributed over spike, vaccine-associated CD4 TCRs predominated at 160-218 and 743-854. Following two doses of AZD1222, Spike-specific TCR breadth and depth rose.

Profiled with immunoSEQ multiplex PCR; TCRdb holds only in-frame clones, not every one. Of roughly 140,000 clones listed, approximately 90% are singletons. The V end was cut by 5 bases, the J end by 6 bases, with 19 bases between. Germline V gene lookup returns CDR1 SGHTA and CDR2 FQGNSA. CDR3 length: 15 amino acids. This clone was found a few times. Its specificity is not known. Sequencing was performed on peripheral blood, taken 28 days after the second AZD1222 dose. This chain links TRBV7-2 with TRBJ1-2; D not certain. The origin of this receptor is an adult who received the AZD1222 COVID-19 vaccine. As DNA, the CDR3 is TGTGCCAGCAGCGCAAATCTGGCCAAAAGACATGGCTACACCTTC. Its protein product is CASSANLAKRHGYTF.